A single sample gave rise to the 14 T cell receptor beta chains below, sequenced in a study of blood T cell repertoires in COVID-19. Sequencing used immunoSEQ multiplex PCR; TCRdb keeps in-frame clones, though not all of them. The repertoire holds roughly 150,000 clones, with roughly 91% as singletons. Sample: peripheral blood. Receptor source: a man in his fifties or sixties with active or convalescent COVID-19.

This rearrangement joins TRBV27 to TRBJ2-1; 11 bases map to TRBD2. Germline loops: CDR1 MNHEY, CDR2 SMNVEV (reference sequence). The ends lost 5 bases at V and 5 bases at J; junction bases unmatched: 8. The length of the CDR3 is 16 residues. The CDR3 coding sequence is TGTGCCAGCAGTACGAGACTAGCGGGGACTGACAATGAGCAGTTCTTC. Encoded protein: CASSTRLAGTDNEQFF.

The chain is built from TRBV11-3 and TRBJ2-2; tentative D call: TRBD2 (6 bases). Germline CDR1 and CDR2: SGHNT and YENEEA. V lost 5 bases to trimming and J lost 6 bases, with 10 bases between them. The CDR3 loop spans 13 amino acids. CDR3 loop: CASSPREAGELFF. The CDR3 nucleotides are TGTGCCAGCAGCCCTAGGGAGGCCGGGGAGCTGTTTTTT.

The J gene is TRBJ2-5, the V gene TRBV5-1; D possibly corresponds to TRBD2 (5 bases). The CDR3 sequence is 15 residues long. V lost 1 base and J lost 5, with 15 bases in between. CDR1 is SGHRS, CDR2 YFSETQ, per germline. The CDR3 protein is CASSLSGVNGETQYF. The CDR3 bases are TGCGCCAGCAGCTTGTCCGGGGTAAATGGGGAGACCCAGTACTTC.

The rearrangement joins TRBV5-1 to TRBJ2-5; weak D call: TRBD2 (6 bases). V was clipped by 2 bases and J by 2 bases, with 25 bases between them. Germline CDR1 is SGHRS and CDR2 is YFSETQ. This CDR3 has 19 residues. CDR3 region: CASSFGRAPRSGQQETQYF. CDR3 coding DNA: TGCGCCAGCAGCTTCGGCCGTGCTCCTCGTAGCGGACAACAAGAGACCCAGTACTTC.

The V call is TRBV29-1, the J call TRBJ2-7; a weak D match, TRBD1 (6 bases). Germline CDR1 reads SQVTM; CDR2 reads ANQGSEA. V lost 3 bases to trimming and J lost 2 bases, with 14 bases between them. This CDR3 is built from 14 residues. CDR3 nucleotides: TGCAGCGTTGAGCCGGCAGGGGATACCTACGAGCAGTACTTC. This translates into CSVEPAGDTYEQYF.

This clone was counted only a few times. This chain links TRBV7-6 with TRBJ2-5; 7 bases agree with TRBD1. V was clipped by 4 bases and J by 4 bases; unmatched bases: 9. This CDR3 has 15 residues. The germline CDR1 and CDR2 sequences are SGHVS and FNYEAQ. CDR3 residues: CASSSSDRSRETQYF. The CDR3 DNA is TGTGCCAGCAGCTCCTCGGACAGGTCCCGAGAGACCCAGTACTTC.

The V call is TRBV30, the J call TRBJ2-5; 12 bases align to TRBD2. V dropped 3 bases and J dropped 5; count of bases not matched to a gene: 4. There are 14 residues in the CDR3. Germline CDR1 reads GTSNPN; CDR2 reads SVGIG (reference sequence). The CDR3 DNA follows: TGTGCCTGGAGGACTAGCGGGAGTAGGGAGACCCAGTACTTC. Translation gives CAWRTSGSRETQYF.

The chain is built from TRBV28 and TRBJ1-1, with 7 bases that match TRBD1. This CDR3 has 17 residues. The V gene end was trimmed by 8 bases and the J gene end by 4 bases; junction bases not matched to a gene: 19. CDR1 and CDR2 (germline): MDHEN, SYDVKM. The CDR3 loop reads CASSRPAPGGAGTEAFF. CDR3 sequence (DNA): TGTGCCAGCTCCCGCCCCGCGCCAGGGGGTGCGGGCACTGAAGCTTTCTTT.

V usage is TRBV28 and J usage is TRBJ1-4; TRBD1 matches 11 bases. V lost 5 bases and J lost 7; bases outside the gene matches: 6. CDR1 is MDHEN and CDR2 is SYDVKM in the germline V gene. CDR3 length: 15 residues. Here the CDR3 reads CASSNTGTGGEKLFF. The CDR3 DNA reads TGTGCCAGCAGTAACACCGGGACAGGGGGTGAAAAACTGTTTTTT.

As DNA, the CDR3 is TGTGCCAGCAGCCTTCCGGGACAGGGGTCCTCAAATACGCAGTATTTT. It yields the protein CASSLPGQGSSNTQYF. This chain connects TRBV27 to TRBJ2-3, with 10 bases that match TRBD1. The CDR3 is 16 residues long. The V segment lost 6 bases and the J segment 7 bases; nucleotides outside the gene matches: 13. Germline CDR1 is MNHEY and CDR2 is SMNVEV (reference sequence).

The chain joins TRBV10-2 to TRBJ1-1; 7 bases are a match to TRBD1. Per germline, CDR1 WSHSY and CDR2 SAAADI. The CDR3 has 12 residues. Germline trimming cut 7 bases from V and 3 bases from J; bases unmatched to any gene: 2. The CDR3 DNA reads as TGCGCCAGCACCGACAGGGACACTGAAGCTTTCTTT. Translation: CASTDRDTEAFF.

This clone appeared a few times. The chain uses TRBV7-2 and TRBJ2-7; tentatively, D is TRBD2 (6 bases). V shed 0 bases and J shed 0 bases, with 9 bases lying between them. The V gene's germline CDR1 is SGHTA and CDR2 FQGNSA. CDR3 length equals 15 residues. Here the CDR3 reads CASSLALGSSYEQYF. In DNA, the CDR3 is TGTGCCAGCAGCTTAGCGCTCGGGAGCTCCTACGAGCAGTACTTC.

The chain carries TRBV6-2 or TRBV6-3 and TRBJ2-5; D may be TRBD2 (6 bases). The V gene lost 3 bases and the J gene lost 5 bases, with 10 bases spanning the gap. Germline V gene data show CDR1 as MNHEY and CDR2 as SVGEGT. This CDR3 is built from 13 residues. The CDR3 sequence is CASSYLLAETQYF. The CDR3 DNA reads as TGTGCCAGCAGTTATCTGCTAGCGGAGACCCAGTACTTC.

The CDR3 region has the DNA TGTGCCAGCAGCCCCGGGACAGGGGATTACAATGAGCAGTTCTTC. Protein sequence: CASSPGTGDYNEQFF. The V and J genes are TRBV5-4 and TRBJ2-1, with TRBD1 identical over 10 bases. Trimming removed 4 bases from V and 4 bases from J; junction bases left unmatched: 5. This CDR3 spans 15 amino acids. Looked up from germline, CDR1 is SGHNT and CDR2 is YYREEE (reference sequence).